This T cell receptor (beta chain) was found in a study of CD8+CD57+ T cells in acquired aplastic anemia. The V and J ends lost 0 bases and 2 bases respectively, with 11 bases between them. Germline V gene sequence: CDR1 SGDLS, CDR2 YYNGEE. This CDR3 comprises 16 residues. Profiles of TCR beta VDJ and CDR3 were generated from a genomic DNA template. TCRdb processed the reads anew with MiXCR; each CDR3 protein has one entry. This sample carries around 180,000 distinct CDR3 sequences, about 64% of them seen once, and the ten largest clones take 45% to 55%. This sequence was found in a human donor in good health. The J gene is TRBJ2-2, the V gene TRBV9; D is unclear. Source material: sorted CD4+, CD8+, or CD8+CD57+ T cells (not recorded which) from PBMCs. CDR3 nucleotides: TGTGCCAGCAGCGTAGGAATAGGGATCAACACCGGGGAGCTGTTTTTT. It encodes CASSVGIGINTGELFF.